The 18 T cell receptor beta chains reported below all come from one sample, sequenced in a study of cytomegalovirus exposure and HLA in healthy donors. The PCR made use of 60 Vbeta and 13 Jbeta primers. Generated by immunoSEQ multiplex PCR, the TCRdb table keeps only in-frame clones and is missing some. This table has some 200,000 clones, approximately 84% appearing once. Sequencing input: PBMCs. The receptors shown here come from a man in his fifties or sixties in good health and CMV-seronegative.

V usage is TRBV4-3 and J usage is TRBJ1-4; 7 bases are a match to TRBD1. The CDR3 has 14 residues. Germline CDR1 is LGHNA and CDR2 is YSLEER. The junction had 8 bases not matched to a gene; V was cut back by 5 bases and J by 8 bases. CDR3 sequence reads: CASSLLQGREKLFF. CDR3 bases: TGCGCCAGCAGCTTGTTACAGGGGAGGGAAAAACTGTTTTTT.

J is TRBJ2-7 and V is TRBV11-2, with a possible D match to TRBD2 (6 bases). Deletions cut 3 bases from V and 1 base from J, with 16 bases between. CDR1 and CDR2 (germline): SGHAT, FQNNGV. The CDR3 contains 16 residues. In DNA form, the CDR3 reads TGTGCCAGCAGCTTGGACGGGGGACGATCGTCCTACGAGCAGTACTTC. Its translation: CASSLDGGRSSYEQYF.

This chain connects TRBV5-6 to TRBJ1-2; D gene unclear. The CDR3 has 12 residues. Germline V gene lookup returns CDR1 SGHDT and CDR2 YYEEEE. V was pared by 0 bases and J by 8 bases, with 8 bases between. DNA of the CDR3: TGTGCCAGCAGCTTGGGAGGAGGAGGCTACACCTTC. Its protein is CASSLGGGGYTF.

J is TRBJ2-5 and V is TRBV2, with a possible D match to TRBD1 (5 bases). The end of the DNA fits TRBJ2-7 better, so the J call may be wrong. Germline assignment: CDR1 SNHLY and CDR2 FYNNEI. The CDR3 extends over 14 amino acids. The CDR3 spells CASSSTTVSYEQYF. CDR3 sequence (DNA): TGTGCCAGCAGTTCTACGACAGTCTCCTACGAGCAGTACTTC.

V gene TRBV19 combines with J gene TRBJ2-7, with 9 nucleotides matching TRBD1. Trimming at V came to 10 bases and at J to 6 bases, leaving 19 bases not matched to a gene. CDR3 length: 16 residues. The germline CDR1 and CDR2 sequences are LNHDA and SQIVND (reference sequence). CDR3: CATSTGTGLLVGEQYF. For the CDR3, the DNA is TGTGCCACCTCCACTGGGACAGGGTTGCTTGTCGGCGAGCAGTACTTC. Together with reference TRBV19 and TRBJ2-7, the CDR3 gives the full variable domain: DGGITQSPKYLFRKEGQNVTLSCEQNLNHDAMYWYRQDPGQGLRLIYYSQIVNDFQKGDIAEGYSVSREKKESFPLTVTSAQKNPTAFYLCATSTGTGLLVGEQYFGPGTRLTVT.

The gene calls are TRBV7-6 and TRBJ2-3; D is possibly TRBD1 (5 bases). Germline-derived CDR1 and CDR2 are SGHVS and FNYEAQ. Trimming stripped 2 bases from V and 5 bases from J, with 17 bases between. The CDR3 runs 16 residues. The CDR3 here is CASSLSGAQGLDTQYF. The CDR3 nucleotides are TGTGCCAGCAGCTTATCTGGGGCCCAAGGATTAGATACGCAGTATTTT.

The chain links TRBV6-5 to TRBJ1-2; possible D gene TRBD1, 6 bases. The V gene's germline CDR1 is MNHEY and CDR2 SVGAGI. Trimming removed 7 bases at V and 1 base at J, with 16 bases between. The CDR3 loop spans 15 amino acids. For the CDR3, the DNA is TGTGCCAGCACCCAGGCCGGGGGGCGTAACTATGGCTACACCTTC. The encoded protein is CASTQAGGRNYGYTF.

V is TRBV12-5 and J is TRBJ2-7; 8 nucleotides match TRBD2. Germline assignment: CDR1 LGHNT and CDR2 FRNRAP. There are 15 residues in the CDR3. Trimming cost V 2 bases and J 4 bases; bases outside gene matches: 7. This CDR3 is CASGLWQGTRYEQYF. The CDR3, as DNA: TGTGCTAGTGGTTTGTGGCAGGGGACTAGATACGAGCAGTACTTC. Variable domain in full (rest from reference TRBV12-5 and TRBJ2-7): DARVTQTPRHKVTEMGQEVTMRCQPILGHNTVFWYRQTMMQGLELLAYFRNRAPLDDSGMPKDRFSAEMPDATLATLKIQPSEPRDSAVYFCASGLWQGTRYEQYFGPGTRLTVT.

This sequence joins TRBV9 and TRBJ2-5; 15 nucleotides match TRBD2. V shed 4 bases and J 2 bases; nucleotides not matched to a gene: 15. The CDR3 is 20 amino acids. CDR1 is SGDLS and CDR2 is YYNGEE in the germline V gene. The CDR3 spells CASSPEGPGLAGGLQETQYF. The CDR3 nucleotides are TGTGCCAGCAGCCCAGAAGGGCCGGGACTAGCGGGGGGCCTGCAAGAGACCCAGTACTTC.

The chain couples TRBV4-1 to TRBJ1-5; D unresolved. The CDR3 extends over 14 amino acids. Germline V lookup: CDR1 MGHRA, CDR2 YSYEKL. The germline V and J ends were trimmed by 3 bases and 2 bases, with 8 bases remaining between them. The CDR3 bases are TGCGCCAGCAGCCAGGCTGAACGCAATCAGCCCCAGCATTTT. This translates into CASSQAERNQPQHF.

The chain has TRBV7-9 and TRBJ1-1; the match to TRBD1 covers 7 bases. This CDR3 contains 16 residues. Germline CDR1 reads SEHNR; CDR2 reads FQNEAQ (reference sequence). J gave up 5 bases and V 0 bases, and 9 bases lay outside the gene matches. The CDR3 here is CASSLAVGVRGTEAFF. CDR3 in DNA: TGTGCCAGCAGCTTAGCGGTCGGAGTCAGGGGGACTGAAGCTTTCTTT.

V and J are TRBV14 and TRBJ1-2; D remains unclear. Between the trimmed V and J ends, which lost 1 base and 4 bases, there was a span of 10 bases. Germline V gene lookup returns CDR1 SGHDN and CDR2 FVKESK. This CDR3 region has 14 residues. CDR3 DNA: TGTGCCAGCAGCCAAGTAATCGGCGGCTATGGCTACACCTTC. Its protein product is CASSQVIGGYGYTF.

The gene calls are TRBV6-5 and TRBJ2-7; D is perhaps TRBD1 (6 bases). Germline V gene sequence: CDR1 MNHEY, CDR2 SVGAGI. The CDR3 consists of 13 residues. The V and J ends lost 8 bases and 5 bases respectively, with 16 bases between them. The CDR3 is CASRGQWVNEQYF. The CDR3 DNA is TGTGCCAGCCGTGGACAGTGGGTTAACGAGCAGTACTTC.

The gene calls are TRBV5-1 and TRBJ2-5; 12 bases fit TRBD1. Germline-derived CDR1 and CDR2 are SGHRS and YFSETQ. V dropped 6 bases and J dropped 5; count of bases not matched to a gene: 8. The CDR3 extends over 15 amino acids. CDR3 nucleotides: TGCGCCAGCACCTCCGGGACAGGGGGCTGGGAGACCCAGTACTTC. This gives the protein CASTSGTGGWETQYF.

The J gene is TRBJ1-1, the V gene TRBV18, with D maybe TRBD1 (5 bases). In germline, CDR1 is KGHSH, CDR2 LQKENI. The CDR3 covers 15 residues. Trimming removed 2 bases from V and 4 bases from J, with 14 bases in between. DNA of the CDR3: TGTGCCAGCTCACCATTGTCCAGGGCTGGCACTGAAGCTTTCTTT. The encoded protein is CASSPLSRAGTEAFF.

The chain carries TRBV5-5 and TRBJ1-5; D is undetermined. Trimming shortened V by 3 bases and J by 6 bases, and 19 bases separated the two germline ends. Germline V gene sequence: CDR1 SGHKS, CDR2 YYEKEE (reference sequence). The CDR3 is 16 amino acids. The CDR3 protein is CASSSLATLAGQPQHF. The CDR3 bases are TGTGCCAGCAGCTCTCTTGCAACTCTAGCGGGTCAGCCCCAGCATTTT.

This clone appeared once. The chain combines TRBV5-6 with TRBJ1-4; 7 bases map to TRBD1. Unmatched junction bases numbered 3, after V lost 1 base and J lost 0 bases. The CDR3 extends over 16 amino acids. Per germline, CDR1 SGHDT and CDR2 YYEEEE. CDR3 DNA sequence: TGTGCCAGCAGCTTGACAGGGGTAGCAACTAATGAAAAACTGTTTTTT. Translation: CASSLTGVATNEKLFF.

This rearrangement joins TRBV19 to TRBJ1-5; D perhaps matches TRBD1 (5 bases). The CDR3 length is 14 residues. Trimming took off 9 bases at V and 1 base at J, with 13 bases between the two ends. Germline-derived CDR1 and CDR2 are LNHDA and SQIVND (reference sequence). CDR3 residues: CASVEAGSNQPQHF. Here the CDR3 DNA reads TGTGCCAGCGTAGAGGCAGGGAGCAATCAGCCCCAGCATTTT.